The 24 T cell receptor beta chains in this list originate from one sample, sequenced in a study of cytomegalovirus exposure and HLA in healthy donors. The PCR ran on 60 Vbeta and 13 Jbeta primers. Method: immunoSEQ multiplex PCR; TCRdb's copy keeps in-frame clones and lacks some. The profile shows about 130,000 clones, 79% of them singletons. The sequenced material came from PBMCs. These receptors came from a male donor in good health and CMV-seronegative.

The CDR3 here is CAWTGQGYGYTF. CDR3 DNA sequence: TGTGCCTGGACGGGACAGGGGTATGGCTACACCTTC. The rearrangement links TRBV30 to TRBJ1-2; 10 positions match TRBD1. V was clipped by 4 bases and J by 5 bases; unmatched bases: 1. Germline V gives CDR1 GTSNPN, CDR2 SVGIG (reference sequence). This CDR3 is built from 12 residues.

J is TRBJ2-3 and V is TRBV6-5, with 13 bases identical to TRBD2. Losses at the gene ends were 8 bases for V and 5 bases for J; bases not matched to a gene: 7. The CDR3 length is 15 residues. Germline lookup yields CDR1 MNHEY and CDR2 SVGAGI. DNA of the CDR3: TGTGCCAGCGGCCCGACTAGCGGGGGGCTAGATACGCAGTATTTT. Translating gives CASGPTSGGLDTQYF.

The chain employs TRBV10-3 and TRBJ2-1; a weak D match, TRBD2 (5 bases). Germline V gene sequence: CDR1 ENHRY, CDR2 SYGVKD. The CDR3 is made up of 13 amino acids. Deletions cut 2 bases from V and 4 bases from J, with 6 bases between. DNA of the CDR3: TGTGCCATCAGTGAGGGGAGATACAATGAGCAGTTCTTC. Its protein is CAISEGRYNEQFF.

The J gene is TRBJ1-4, the V gene TRBV6-1, with D maybe TRBD1 (5 bases). This CDR3 region has 16 residues. V was clipped by 4 bases and J by 7 bases, with 19 bases between them. CDR1 MNHNS and CDR2 SASEGT come from the germline V gene. The CDR3 reads CASSASTWEGIEKLFF. The DNA for the CDR3 is TGTGCCAGCAGTGCTTCGACCTGGGAGGGGATTGAAAAACTGTTTTTT.

A few counts support this clone. The V and J genes are TRBV4-3 and TRBJ1-1; TRBD1 might be the D (5 bases). The germline V and J ends were trimmed by 1 base and 7 bases, with 13 bases remaining between them. This CDR3 has 14 amino acids. CDR1 is LGHNA and CDR2 is YSLEER in the germline V gene. The CDR3 region is CASSQVSGKDEAFF. CDR3 DNA: TGCGCCAGCAGCCAAGTTTCAGGGAAGGATGAAGCTTTCTTT.

The rearrangement joins TRBV19 to TRBJ2-1, with 9 positions matching TRBD1. CDR1 and CDR2 from the germline V gene are LNHDA and SQIVND (reference sequence). V lost 5 bases to trimming and J lost 3 bases; unmatched junction nucleotides: 5. CDR3 length equals 15 residues. Here the CDR3 reads CASSAPGQGYNEQFF. The DNA of the CDR3 is TGTGCCAGTAGTGCTCCGGGACAGGGCTACAATGAGCAGTTCTTC.

V is TRBV6-5 and J is TRBJ1-1, with D hard to call. The CDR3 has 14 amino acids. Germline loops: CDR1 MNHEY, CDR2 SVGAGI. The V end was cut by 5 bases, the J end by 4 bases, with 14 bases between. The chain's CDR3 is CASSGGLLSTEAFF. The CDR3 coding sequence is TGTGCCAGCAGTGGTGGTCTTCTCAGCACTGAAGCTTTCTTT.

This clone appeared a single time. The gene calls are TRBV14 and TRBJ1-1, with D possibly TRBD1 on 6 matching bases. The V gene lost 1 base and the J gene lost 1 base, with 7 bases spanning the gap. In germline, CDR1 is SGHDN, CDR2 FVKESK. This CDR3 spans 14 amino acids. This chain's CDR3 is CASSQVGGNTEAFF. The DNA for the CDR3 is TGTGCCAGCAGCCAAGTAGGGGGGAACACTGAAGCTTTCTTT.

The chain is built from TRBV10-1 and TRBJ2-7; TRBD1 matches 9 bases. V gave up 8 bases and J gave up 3 bases; unmatched junction bases: 11. The germline CDR1 and CDR2 sequences are WNHNN and SYGVQD (reference sequence). The CDR3 has 15 residues. CDR3 amino acids: CASPSPGQGFYEQYF. CDR3 in DNA: TGCGCCAGCCCTTCTCCGGGACAGGGCTTCTACGAGCAGTACTTC.

The rearrangement uses TRBV6-1 and TRBJ1-5; no firm D call. The CDR3 contains 12 residues. Germline CDR1 reads MNHNS; CDR2 reads SASEGT. V lost 0 bases to trimming and J lost 9 bases, with 6 bases between them. Here the CDR3 reads CASSEAGLPQHF. In DNA, the CDR3 is TGTGCCAGCAGTGAAGCGGGCTTGCCCCAGCATTTT.

This clone showed up just once. The gene calls are TRBV30 and TRBJ2-7, with TRBD1 as a possible D gene (6 bases). Germline CDR1 and CDR2: GTSNPN and SVGIG (reference sequence). This CDR3 is built from 14 residues. V was clipped by 0 bases and J by 6 bases, with 15 bases between them. The CDR3 spells CAWSVGTGSAEQYF. CDR3 DNA: TGTGCCTGGAGTGTAGGCACAGGGTCTGCCGAGCAGTACTTC.

This sequence joins TRBV15 and TRBJ2-7; D possibly corresponds to TRBD1 (5 bases). V lost 0 bases to trimming and J lost 2 bases, with 14 bases between them. The V gene's germline CDR1 is LNHNV and CDR2 YYDKDF (reference sequence). The CDR3 covers 16 residues. The CDR3 DNA follows: TGTGCCACCAGCAGAGATTATTCACAGGTCGCCTACGAGCAGTACTTC. Its protein product is CATSRDYSQVAYEQYF. Using reference TRBV15 and TRBJ2-7 for the parts outside the CDR3, the full variable domain is DAMVIQNPRYQVTQFGKPVTLSCSQTLNHNVMYWYQQKSSQAPKLLFHYYDKDFNNEADTPDNFQSRRPNTSFCFLDIRSPGLGDTAMYLCATSRDYSQVAYEQYFGPGTRLTVT.

The CDR3 spells CASSLAGPNEQFF. CDR3 nucleotide sequence: TGCGCCAGCAGCTTGGCAGGGCCAAATGAGCAGTTCTTC. The chain couples TRBV5-1 to TRBJ2-1; perhaps TRBD1 as D (5 bases). Trimming took 0 bases from V and 7 from J, leaving 8 bases between them. This CDR3 comprises 13 residues. Germline V CDR1 and CDR2: SGHRS, YFSETQ.

Only one count was recorded for this clone. CDR3 amino acids: CASSVSSGVSGELFF. The CDR3 coding sequence is TGTGCCAGCAGCGTATCCAGCGGGGTCTCCGGGGAGCTGTTTTTT. The chain combines TRBV9 with TRBJ2-2; 7 positions match TRBD2. Germline-derived CDR1 and CDR2 are SGDLS and YYNGEE. The CDR3 contains 15 residues. The J segment lost 6 bases and the V segment lost 1 base, leaving 6 bases of the junction unmatched.

V usage is TRBV7-2 and J usage is TRBJ2-7, with 9 bases lining up with TRBD2. Germline lookup yields CDR1 SGHTA and CDR2 FQGNSA. The CDR3 sequence is 15 residues long. V was pared by 1 base and J by 0 bases, with 1 base of the junction left unmatched. CDR3 protein: CASSLVLAGSYEQYF. DNA for the CDR3: TGTGCCAGCAGCTTAGTACTAGCGGGCTCCTACGAGCAGTACTTC.

The chain is built from TRBV4-3 and TRBJ2-3; 7 nucleotides align to TRBD2. Looked up from germline, CDR1 is LGHNA and CDR2 is YSLEER. CDR3 length: 16 amino acids. The J segment lost 2 bases and the V segment lost 1 base, leaving 6 bases of the junction unmatched. CDR3 nucleotides: TGCGCCAGCAGCCAAGGTACGCGGGGGTCCACAGATACGCAGTATTTT. It yields the protein CASSQGTRGSTDTQYF.

The V gene is TRBV6-6, the J gene TRBJ1-3; no clear D gene. The CDR3 has 14 residues. The germline V gene encodes CDR1 MNHNY and CDR2 SVGAGI (reference sequence). V was cut by 7 bases and J by 4 bases, with 14 bases left in between. In nucleotides, the CDR3 is TGTGCCAGCAACTGGGGAGTGGGGGGAAACACCATATATTTT. Translation gives CASNWGVGGNTIYF.

The genes are TRBV4-1 and TRBJ2-7, with TRBD2 matching 9 bases. Germline CDR1 MGHRA, CDR2 YSYEKL. V gave up 3 bases and J gave up 0 bases; unmatched junction bases: 15. CDR3 size: 19 residues. DNA for the CDR3: TGCGCCAGCAGCCAGAGGGTTGTCGCGCGGGGGGGGGACTCCTACGAGCAGTACTTC. It encodes CASSQRVVARGGDSYEQYF.

The chain combines TRBV6-5 with TRBJ2-1; D possibly corresponds to TRBD1 (6 bases). CDR1 MNHEY and CDR2 SVGAGI come from the germline V gene. The germline V and J ends were trimmed by 5 bases and 6 bases, with 11 bases remaining between them. The CDR3 spans 13 residues. The CDR3 protein is CASSHGQFNEQFF. The CDR3 nucleotides are TGTGCCAGCAGTCACGGACAGTTCAATGAGCAGTTCTTC.

The V gene is TRBV5-6, the J gene TRBJ2-2; no reliable D call. The CDR3 sequence is 11 residues long. The germline gives CDR1 SGHDT, CDR2 YYEEEE. V was clipped by 2 bases and J by 7 bases, with 3 bases between them. This chain's CDR3 is CASSFIGELFF. DNA for the CDR3: TGTGCCAGCAGCTTTATCGGGGAGCTGTTTTTT.

The chain joins TRBV7-2 to TRBJ1-6; 10 nucleotides match TRBD1. The CDR3 covers 14 residues. The germline gives CDR1 SGHTA, CDR2 FQGNSA. The V gene end was trimmed by 3 bases and the J gene end by 11 bases; junction bases not matched to a gene: 4. In DNA form, the CDR3 reads TGTGCCAGCAGCTTGGACAGGGGGATAACACCCCTCCACTTT. Encoded protein: CASSLDRGITPLHF.

The rearrangement links TRBV18 to TRBJ2-3, with a possible D match to TRBD2 (6 bases). The CDR3 is made up of 17 amino acids. V was pared by 2 bases and J by 0 bases, with 15 bases between. Germline V lookup: CDR1 KGHSH, CDR2 LQKENI. The CDR3 sequence: CASSPGGAGFSTDTQYF. The DNA for the CDR3 is TGTGCCAGCTCACCAGGCGGGGCCGGGTTTAGCACAGATACGCAGTATTTT.

This chain links TRBV30 with TRBJ1-5; the match to TRBD1 covers 8 bases. This CDR3 is built from 14 residues. The J segment lost 5 bases and the V segment lost 2 bases, leaving 5 bases of the junction unmatched. Germline CDR1 and CDR2: GTSNPN and SVGIG (reference sequence). The CDR3 is CAWSLGQGDQPQHF. For the CDR3, the DNA is TGTGCCTGGAGTCTCGGACAGGGAGATCAGCCCCAGCATTTT.

The gene calls are TRBV30 and TRBJ2-3; a weak D match, TRBD2 (7 bases). The germline CDR1 and CDR2 sequences are GTSNPN and SVGIG (reference sequence). The CDR3 totals 15 residues. Trimming removed 0 bases from V and 0 bases from J, with 10 bases in between. The CDR3 loop reads CAWSVGGGSTDTQYF. CDR3 nucleotides: TGTGCCTGGAGTGTAGGGGGGGGTAGCACAGATACGCAGTATTTT.